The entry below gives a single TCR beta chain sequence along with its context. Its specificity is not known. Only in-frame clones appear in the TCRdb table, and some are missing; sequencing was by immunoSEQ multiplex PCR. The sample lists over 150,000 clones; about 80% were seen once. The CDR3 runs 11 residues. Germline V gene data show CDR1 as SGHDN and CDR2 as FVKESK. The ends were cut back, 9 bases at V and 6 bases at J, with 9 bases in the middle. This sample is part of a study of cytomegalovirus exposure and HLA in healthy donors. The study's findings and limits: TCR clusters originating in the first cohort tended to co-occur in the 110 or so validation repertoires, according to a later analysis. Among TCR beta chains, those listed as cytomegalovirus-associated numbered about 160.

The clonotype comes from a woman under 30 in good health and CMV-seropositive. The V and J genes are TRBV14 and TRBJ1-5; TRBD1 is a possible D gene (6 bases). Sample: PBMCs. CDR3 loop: CARQGCQPQHF. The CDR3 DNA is TGTGCCAGGCAGGGGTGTCAGCCCCAGCATTTT.